The 7 T cell receptor beta chains below all came from one sample that was sequenced in a study of cytomegalovirus exposure and HLA in healthy donors. 13 Jbeta primers and 60 Vbeta primers were used for the PCR. This table comes from immunoSEQ multiplex PCR, and its TCRdb copy is limited to in-frame clones, with some not included. The top ten clones hold about 2.5% of a sample with over 150,000 clones, roughly 70% of them seen once. Input material: PBMCs. These receptors were taken from a woman aged 40-49 years in good health and CMV-seropositive.

The chain recombines TRBV6-5 with TRBJ1-2; 8 bases align to TRBD1. This CDR3 is built from 14 residues. The germline V gene encodes CDR1 MNHEY and CDR2 SVGAGI. V gave up 6 bases and J gave up 1 base; unmatched junction bases: 4. The DNA for the CDR3 is TGTGCCAGCAGCTCCGGACAGGGTAACTATGGCTACACCTTC. As protein: CASSSGQGNYGYTF.

V is TRBV5-1 and J is TRBJ2-5; 9 nucleotides agree with TRBD1. Germline V gene data show CDR1 as SGHRS and CDR2 as YFSETQ. The CDR3 is made up of 15 amino acids. V was clipped by 4 bases and J by 5 bases; unmatched bases: 9. The CDR3: CASSIVTGGTETQYF. In DNA, the CDR3 is TGCGCCAGCAGCATAGTGACAGGGGGAACGGAGACCCAGTACTTC.

The V gene is TRBV5-1, the J gene TRBJ2-1; 10 nucleotides line up with TRBD1. CDR3 length equals 14 residues. Trimming cost V 3 bases and J 10 bases; bases outside gene matches: 7. Germline CDR1 and CDR2: SGHRS and YFSETQ. The CDR3 DNA reads as TGCGCCAGCAGCTCCGGGACAGGGGAAAACGAGCAGTTCTTC. Translating it yields CASSSGTGENEQFF.

The CDR3 DNA is TGTGCCAGCAGCGCCACCGGGACTAGCTGGGAGACCCAGTACTTC. This translates into CASSATGTSWETQYF. The chain has TRBV9 and TRBJ2-5; 9 bases fit TRBD2. The ends lost 3 bases at V and 5 bases at J; junction bases unmatched: 8. The length of the CDR3 is 15 residues. Per the germline V gene, CDR1 is SGDLS and CDR2 is YYNGEE.

The rearrangement links TRBV27 to TRBJ1-2, with a weak D call TRBD1 (5 bases). Germline loops: CDR1 MNHEY, CDR2 SMNVEV (reference sequence). V was clipped by 6 bases and J by 3 bases, with 14 bases between them. The CDR3 has 14 residues. CDR3 region: CASRSSTVYYGYTF. The CDR3 DNA follows: TGTGCCAGCAGATCCTCGACAGTATACTATGGCTACACCTTC.

V usage is TRBV7-9 and J usage is TRBJ2-7, with a tentative D call TRBD2 (7 bases). CDR3 length: 18 residues. Germline V gives CDR1 SEHNR, CDR2 FQNEAQ (reference sequence). Between the trimmed V and J ends, which lost 4 bases and 3 bases, there was a span of 25 bases. The CDR3 DNA follows: TGTGCCAGCAGCTCCACTAGGGGGGGGCCCAATTACTACTACGAGCAGTACTTC. This codes for CASSSTRGGPNYYYEQYF.

The chain recombines TRBV7-2 with TRBJ2-5; 8 positions match TRBD2. The CDR3 is 13 amino acids. Looked up from germline, CDR1 is SGHTA and CDR2 is FQGNSA. J gave up 5 bases and V 11 bases, and 10 bases lay outside the gene matches. The CDR3: CAVGAGGGETQYF. The CDR3 DNA is TGTGCCGTTGGGGCCGGCGGGGGGGAGACCCAGTACTTC.